The rows below give T cell receptor beta chains drawn from one sample of a study of cytotoxic CD8 clonotypes in ibrutinib-treated CLL. Method: immunoSEQ multiplex PCR; TCRdb's copy keeps in-frame clones and lacks some. In the table there are some 20,000 clones, 81% of which are singletons. This specimen was PBMCs, taken before ibrutinib treatment. These receptors were collected from a human donor with chronic lymphocytic leukemia. Each CDR3 is given with its conserved first and last residue. Each record gives: V gene, D gene, clone size, J gene, CDR3 DNA, CDR3 protein. A D gene is named only where the DNA matches it firmly. Not all rows give a size; the values are once, few, many and, for expanded clones, a class.

TRBV7-2,TRBD1,.,TRBJ2-7,TGTGCCAGCAGCTTAGTGTACAGGGGGCGCTACGAGCAGTACTTC,CASSLVYRGRYEQYF
TRBV4-3,.,.,TRBJ1-4,TGCGCCAGCAGCCAAGATTATTCCGGGGAAAAACTGTTTTTT,CASSQDYSGEKLFF
TRBV5-5,.,.,TRBJ2-7,TGTGCCAGCAGCCCAGGGCAGGGATCTGGCGGGGAGCAGTACTTC,CASSPGQGSGGEQYF
TRBV27,.,.,TRBJ2-4,TGTGCCAGCAGTTTTCATGGAGCCAAAAACATTCAGTACTTC,CASSFHGAKNIQYF
TRBV7-3,TRBD1,.,TRBJ2-2,TGTGCCAGCAGCCCAACGGGACAGGGAACCGGGGAGCTGTTTTTT,CASSPTGQGTGELFF
TRBV19,.,.,TRBJ1-4,TGTGCCAGTAGTCACCACGGGAGAAATGAAAAACTGTTTTTT,CASSHHGRNEKLFF
TRBV27,.,.,TRBJ1-2,TGTGCCAGCAGTTTATCGGCAGGGGTGGGCGGCTACACCTTC,CASSLSAGVGGYTF
TRBV6-5,.,.,TRBJ2-2,TGTGCCAGCAGCTCCGGACTGGGCGGGGAGCTGTTTTTT,CASSSGLGGELFF
TRBV20-1,.,.,TRBJ1-1,TGCAGTGCCTCGAGGGGGACTGAAGCTTTCTTT,CSASRGTEAFF
TRBV6-5,TRBD1,.,TRBJ1-3,TGTGCCAGCAGACGGGACAGCTCTGGAAACACCATATATTTT,CASRRDSSGNTIYF
TRBV2,.,few,TRBJ1-1,TGTGCCAGCAGTGAAGCGCTTTGGGGGAGCACTGAAGCTTTCTTT,CASSEALWGSTEAFF
TRBV18,.,.,TRBJ1-2,TGTGCCAGCTCACCCAAGGGAGGGTCGGCGGGCTATGGCTACACCTTC,CASSPKGGSAGYGYTF
TRBV2,.,.,TRBJ2-7,TGTGCCAGCGGGGACCGCTACGAGCAGTACTTC,CASGDRYEQYF
TRBV4-2,TRBD2,.,TRBJ2-7,TGTGCCAGCAGCCGACAAAGCGGGGGGCTCTACTACGAGCAGTACTTC,CASSRQSGGLYYEQYF
TRBV11-2,.,.,TRBJ2-3,TGTGCCAGCAGCATCGGGACCGATATTAGCACAGATACGCAGTATTTT,CASSIGTDISTDTQYF
TRBV7-8,.,.,TRBJ1-3,TGTGCCAGCAGCTCCTACAGGTCCCTCGGAAACACCATATATTTT,CASSSYRSLGNTIYF
TRBV10-1,.,few,TRBJ1-1,TGCGCATCGGCGGGGGACACTGAAGCTTTCTTT,CASAGDTEAFF
TRBV19,TRBD1,few,TRBJ2-7,TGTGCCAGTAGTGGCCCAGGACAGGGGGCCTCCTACGAGCAGTACTTC,CASSGPGQGASYEQYF
TRBV5-1,TRBD1,.,TRBJ1-2,TGCGCCAGCAGCCCCGATTGGACAGGCGACTATGGCTACACCTTC,CASSPDWTGDYGYTF
TRBV6-6,.,.,TRBJ2-7,TGTGCCAGCAGTTCCGAAAGGGAAAGGGGGTCCTACGAGCAGTACTTC,CASSSERERGSYEQYF
TRBV10-2,.,.,TRBJ2-1,TGCGCCAGCACCGGGGTAGGGAATGAGCAGTTCTTC,CASTGVGNEQFF
TRBV5-1,.,.,TRBJ2-5,TGCGCCAGCAGCTGGGAAGGCGCGGGTCAAGAGACCCAGTACTTC,CASSWEGAGQETQYF
TRBV4-1,.,.,TRBJ1-2,TGCGCCAGCAGCCAAGAAACATATGGCTACACCTTC,CASSQETYGYTF
TRBV23-1,TRBD1,.,TRBJ1-2,TGCGCCAGCGAACAGGACAGGGCGTCTCATGGCTACACCTTC,CASEQDRASHGYTF
TRBV2,.,.,TRBJ2-2,TGTGCCAGCAGCGACACCGGGGAGCTGTTTTTT,CASSDTGELFF
TRBV5-5,TRBD1,.,TRBJ2-1,TGTGCCAGCAGCAGAGATCCCGGGACAGGGTTGGATGAGCAGTTCTTC,CASSRDPGTGLDEQFF
TRBV5-4,TRBD1,.,TRBJ2-6,TGCGCCAGCAGCCAAGTGGGGACAGGGGGTGCTGGGGCCAACGTCCTGACTTTC,CASSQVGTGGAGANVLTF
TRBV30,.,.,TRBJ1-2,TGTGCCTGGAGCCCGGGACACAATGGGGGCTACACCTTC,CAWSPGHNGGYTF
TRBV7-2,.,.,TRBJ2-5,TGTGCCAGCAGCTTAGCGGCAGGGCCCCAAGAGACCCAGTACTTC,CASSLAAGPQETQYF
TRBV7-9,.,.,TRBJ1-6,TGTGCCAGCAGCCTAAGCAACCCACCCCTCCACTTT,CASSLSNPPLHF
TRBV6-6,.,.,TRBJ2-7,TGTGCCAGCAAAGAATCCGGGGGGCCCTCCTACGAGCAGTACTTC,CASKESGGPSYEQYF
TRBV19,.,.,TRBJ2-2,TGTGCCAGTAACCGGAATTTTAACACCGGGGAGCTGTTTTTT,CASNRNFNTGELFF
TRBV14,TRBD2,.,TRBJ2-1,TGTGCCAGCAGACGAGCGGGGGCGGGGAATGAGCAGTTCTTC,CASRRAGAGNEQFF
TRBV19,.,.,TRBJ2-2,TGTGCCAGTAGTATAGGGCGGGCCGGGGAGCTGTTTTTT,CASSIGRAGELFF
TRBV7-7,.,.,TRBJ2-5,TGTGCCAGCAGCCTGGGGACCCACCAAGAGACCCAGTACTTC,CASSLGTHQETQYF